A single sample gave rise to the 2 T cell receptor beta chains below, sequenced in a study of cytomegalovirus exposure and HLA in healthy donors (dated by TCRdb to about 2017). To prepare the library, the immunoSEQ multiplex PCR assay was applied. TCRdb obtained this table from immuneACCESS and retained in-frame rearrangements with V and J assigned. These tables miss some clones; where compared with another copy, unresolved V genes account for less than half of the shortfall, and the remainder is unexplained. The table for this sample lists roughly 330,000 clones; roughly 87% of them were counted only once. The top ten hold about 1% of the sample. Sequencing used PBMCs. These receptor sequences come from a woman in her 30s in good health and CMV-seropositive.

The rearrangement links TRBV29-1 to TRBJ1-1, with D unresolved. The CDR3 contains 12 residues. Per the germline V gene, CDR1 is SQVTM and CDR2 is ANQGSEA. V was clipped by 4 bases and J by 2 bases, with 8 bases between them. DNA for the CDR3: TGCAGCGTTGTATGGGGAAACACTGAAGCTTTCTTT. Its protein product is CSVVWGNTEAFF.

This chain joins TRBV6-5 and TRBJ2-3; no definite D call. Trimming pared 5 bases from V and 2 bases from J, leaving 11 bases between. CDR1 and CDR2 from the germline V gene are MNHEY and SVGAGI. The CDR3 runs 14 residues. The DNA for the CDR3 is TGTGCCAGCAGTGGACCCGCTTACACAGATACGCAGTATTTT. Translated, it gives CASSGPAYTDTQYF.